Listed here are 22 T cell receptor beta chains from one sample, sequenced in a study of blood T cells in healthy people across ages. A second PCR of roughly 6 to 12 cycles used a sample-barcoded 5' primer and a J-beta primer mix. Via MiXCR, TCRdb re-called the 5' RACE reads, giving one row per CDR3 protein. The data contain 1.5 million to 2 million distinct CDR3 sequences, 40% to 55% of them seen just once; the ten biggest clones take up 2.1%. The specimen was blood. The receptors shown here come from a woman between 40 and 50 years old in good health.

The rearrangement uses TRBV6-5 and TRBJ1-2; possible D gene TRBD1, 6 bases. Trimming took off 2 bases at V and 4 bases at J, with 11 bases between the two ends. There are 14 residues in the CDR3. CDR1 and CDR2 from the germline V gene are MNHEY and SVGAGI. The CDR3 bases are TGTGCCAGCAGTTACCGGGACATATTCTATGGCTACACCTTC. This gives the protein CASSYRDIFYGYTF.

The chain combines TRBV24-1 with TRBJ2-5, with 12 bases fitting TRBD1. Trimming cost V 4 bases and J 11 bases; bases outside gene matches: 13. This CDR3 is 16 amino acids long. The V gene's germline CDR1 is KGHDR and CDR2 SFDVKD. CDR3 nucleotide sequence: TGTGCCACCAGTGAGCCCGGGACAGGGGGCTATGGTGAGCAGTACTTC. It is translated as CATSEPGTGGYGEQYF.

This clonotype showed up just a few times. The chain couples TRBV27 to TRBJ1-2, with D perhaps TRBD1 (5 bases). The CDR3 length is 14 residues. Germline V CDR1 and CDR2: MNHEY, SMNVEV (reference sequence). The germline V and J ends were trimmed by 2 bases and 4 bases, with 11 bases remaining between them. The CDR3 region is CASSLSGTVYGYTF. DNA of the CDR3: TGTGCCAGCAGTTTAAGTGGGACGGTCTATGGCTACACCTTC.

This sequence joins TRBV24-1 and TRBJ2-3; D tentatively reads TRBD1 or TRBD2 (6 bases each). The V and J ends lost 3 bases and 4 bases respectively, with 16 bases between them. Germline-derived CDR1 and CDR2 are KGHDR and SFDVKD. This CDR3 region has 16 residues. CDR3 sequence reads: CATSDVWGAQADTQYF. DNA for the CDR3: TGTGCCACCAGTGATGTATGGGGGGCGCAAGCAGATACGCAGTATTTT.

The rearrangement uses TRBV7-8 and TRBJ2-1; D is possibly TRBD2 (5 bases). Germline V gene sequence: CDR1 SGHVS, CDR2 FQNEAQ. Trimming shortened V by 0 bases and J by 0 bases, and 15 bases separated the two germline ends. This CDR3 region has 18 residues. CDR3 region: CASSLAGRGRSSYNEQFF. For the CDR3, the DNA is TGTGCCAGCAGCTTAGCGGGGAGAGGACGGAGCTCCTACAATGAGCAGTTCTTC. Full variable domain (remainder filled in from reference TRBV7-8 and TRBJ2-1): GAGVSQSPRYKVAKRGQDVALRCDPISGHVSLFWYQQALGQGPEFLTYFQNEAQLDKSGLPSDRFFAERPEGSVSTLKIQRTQQEDSAVYLCASSLAGRGRSSYNEQFFGPGTRLTVL.

This clonotype was seen a handful of times. The chain joins TRBV7-2 to TRBJ1-2, with TRBD1 matching over 10 bases. The V gene end was trimmed by 1 base and the J gene end by 8 bases; junction bases not matched to a gene: 7. Germline V CDR1 and CDR2: SGHTA, FQGNSA. This CDR3 has 15 amino acids. The CDR3 sequence is CASSLDGGQGGGYTF. CDR3 DNA sequence: TGTGCCAGCAGCTTAGATGGAGGACAGGGGGGCGGCTACACCTTC.

This chain uses TRBV7-9 with TRBJ2-7; 7 nucleotides agree with TRBD1. The CDR3 extends over 14 amino acids. CDR1 is SEHNR, CDR2 FQNEAQ, per germline (reference sequence). The junction had 7 bases not matched to a gene; V was cut back by 2 bases and J by 6 bases. CDR3 DNA sequence: TGTGCCAGCAGCTTAACGGGACAGCCGGGCGAGCAGTACTTC. Translating gives CASSLTGQPGEQYF.

The V call is TRBV25-1, the J call TRBJ1-5; 9 bases match TRBD1. The CDR3 is 15 residues long. J lost 5 bases, V lost 5 bases, and 7 bases had no gene match. CDR1 and CDR2 from the germline V gene are MGHDK and SYGVNS. Written as DNA, the CDR3 is TGTGCCAGCAGTTCGGGACAGGGAGGTTATCAGCCCCAGCATTTT. Translating gives CASSSGQGGYQPQHF.

This clonotype was observed a handful of times. The chain employs TRBV27 and TRBJ2-7, with no clear D. Germline values: CDR1 MNHEY, CDR2 SMNVEV (reference sequence). The CDR3 consists of 13 residues. Trimming shortened V by 4 bases and J by 6 bases, and 13 bases separated the two germline ends. In nucleotides, the CDR3 is TGTGCCAGCAGTTCCCCCGGTAATCCCGAGCAGTACTTC. It encodes CASSSPGNPEQYF.

The J gene is TRBJ1-5, the V gene TRBV4-1, with D possibly being TRBD1 (6 bases). The CDR3 loop spans 15 amino acids. Trimming shortened V by 1 base and J by 1 base, and 8 bases separated the two germline ends. CDR1 and CDR2 (germline): MGHRA, YSYEKL. The CDR3 sequence: CASSQGTESNQPQHF. CDR3 nucleotides: TGCGCCAGCAGCCAAGGGACAGAAAGCAATCAGCCCCAGCATTTT.

This clonotype came up a few times. The rearrangement joins TRBV20-1 to TRBJ2-5; 9 bases are a match to TRBD2. Per germline, CDR1 DFQATT and CDR2 SNEGSKA (reference sequence). V shed 5 bases, J shed 4 bases, and the junction held 11 bases outside the gene matches. The CDR3 totals 15 residues. CDR3: CSASSPGLAPETQYF. The CDR3 nucleotides read TGCAGTGCTTCCTCACCGGGACTAGCTCCAGAGACCCAGTACTTC.

The rearrangement joins TRBV7-2 to TRBJ1-6, with 9 bases aligning to TRBD1. This CDR3 spans 14 amino acids. CDR1 SGHTA and CDR2 FQGNSA come from the germline V gene. With V trimmed by 5 bases and J by 6 bases, 2 bases remained unmatched. The CDR3 loop reads CASSGTGTNSPLHF. The CDR3 nucleotides are TGTGCCAGCAGCGGGACAGGGACTAATTCACCCCTCCACTTT. The whole variable domain, filled in from reference TRBV7-2 and TRBJ1-6, reads GAGVSQSPSNKVTEKGKDVELRCDPISGHTALYWYRQSLGQGLEFLIYFQGNSAPDKSGLPSDRFSAERTGGSVSTLTIQRTQQEDSAVYLCASSGTGTNSPLHFGNGTRLTVT.

The chain joins TRBV7-2 to TRBJ1-2; unclear D gene. V gave up 1 base and J gave up 9 bases, with 24 bases separating them. CDR1 is SGHTA and CDR2 is FQGNSA in the germline V gene. This CDR3 spans 17 amino acids. The CDR3 nucleotides read TGTGCCAGCAGCTTAGATAGTTCGTTGATGCGCAAGGCTAGCTACACCTTC. Translation: CASSLDSSLMRKASYTF.

This chain connects TRBV27 to TRBJ2-2; TRBD1 matches 10 bases. The CDR3 runs to 15 residues. Germline-derived CDR1 and CDR2 are MNHEY and SMNVEV (reference sequence). The V segment lost 6 bases and the J segment 8 bases; nucleotides outside the gene matches: 9. CDR3 nucleotides: TGTGCCAGCAGGGCCAGACAGGGGGCGCTTGGGGAGCTGTTTTTT. Protein sequence: CASRARQGALGELFF.

J is TRBJ2-3 and V is TRBV28; 9 bases line up with TRBD2. V lost 3 bases to trimming and J lost 5 bases; unmatched junction nucleotides: 9. This CDR3 has 16 amino acids. Germline assignment: CDR1 MDHEN and CDR2 SYDVKM. DNA of the CDR3: TGTGCCAGCAGTTTCGGCGGGGGGGCCAGAAAAGATACGCAGTATTTT. Translated, it gives CASSFGGGARKDTQYF.

This chain uses TRBV11-1 with TRBJ2-1; TRBD2 aligns across 14 bases. V lost 5 bases and J lost 8; bases outside the gene matches: 5. Germline-derived CDR1 and CDR2 are SGHAT and FQDESV (reference sequence). CDR3 length equals 15 residues. The CDR3 DNA reads TGTGCCAGCAGCCTGGGACTAGCGGGGGCCTATGAGCAGTTCTTC. This encodes CASSLGLAGAYEQFF.

The chain is built from TRBV6-5 and TRBJ1-1, with D perhaps matching TRBD1 (5 bases). Per the germline V gene, CDR1 is MNHEY and CDR2 is SVGAGI. Trimming took off 7 bases at V and 3 bases at J, with 12 bases between the two ends. The CDR3 is 13 residues long. The CDR3 reads CASTGGTHTEAFF. The CDR3 nucleotides read TGTGCCAGCACCGGGGGGACCCACACTGAAGCTTTCTTT.

This clonotype was found a few times. CDR3 nucleotides: TGTGCCAGCAGTTACGGGACAGAGAGCAATGAGCAGTTCTTC. Its translation is CASSYGTESNEQFF. This chain connects TRBV6-2 or TRBV6-3 to TRBJ2-1, with 7 bases fitting TRBD1. Germline CDR1 and CDR2: MNHEY and SVGEGT. This CDR3 comprises 14 residues. The V and J ends lost 2 bases and 6 bases, in that order; junction bases with no gene match: 4.

This chain uses TRBV7-2 with TRBJ1-5, with TRBD1 as a possible D gene (6 bases). V was shortened by 7 bases and J by 4 bases, with 14 bases between the two germline ends. The CDR3 runs to 14 residues. Germline loops: CDR1 SGHTA, CDR2 FQGNSA. CDR3 sequence: CASTIGGENQPQHF. The CDR3 DNA is TGTGCCAGCACTATAGGGGGGGAAAATCAGCCCCAGCATTTT.

A note on this clonotype: Being one base from a much bigger clone, this may be a read error. This sequence joins TRBV10-3 and TRBJ2-7; the match to TRBD1 covers 7 bases. The V segment lost 6 bases and the J segment 7 bases; nucleotides outside the gene matches: 9. Germline V gene lookup returns CDR1 ENHRY and CDR2 SYGVKD. The CDR3 runs to 13 residues. The CDR3 spells CAIRSTGSEEQYF. The CDR3 nucleotides are TGTGCCATCAGGTCGACAGGGAGTGAAGAGCAGTACTTC.

This clonotype was recorded a few times. The CDR3 nucleotides are TGTGCCAGCAGCACTCGCCTGAGCACAGATACGCAGTATTTT. Its translation: CASSTRLSTDTQYF. The chain uses TRBV7-2 and TRBJ2-3; D is unclear. Trimming removed 5 bases at V and 0 bases at J, with 9 bases between. Germline lookup yields CDR1 SGHTA and CDR2 FQGNSA. The CDR3 consists of 14 residues.

The chain links TRBV10-3 to TRBJ2-1; unclear D gene. Trimming pared 3 bases from V and 0 bases from J, leaving 15 bases between. The CDR3 loop spans 17 amino acids. Germline V gene data show CDR1 as ENHRY and CDR2 as SYGVKD. CDR3 in amino acids: CAISDHRGRFSYNEQFF. The CDR3 DNA reads as TGTGCCATCAGTGATCACAGAGGCCGCTTCTCCTACAATGAGCAGTTCTTC.